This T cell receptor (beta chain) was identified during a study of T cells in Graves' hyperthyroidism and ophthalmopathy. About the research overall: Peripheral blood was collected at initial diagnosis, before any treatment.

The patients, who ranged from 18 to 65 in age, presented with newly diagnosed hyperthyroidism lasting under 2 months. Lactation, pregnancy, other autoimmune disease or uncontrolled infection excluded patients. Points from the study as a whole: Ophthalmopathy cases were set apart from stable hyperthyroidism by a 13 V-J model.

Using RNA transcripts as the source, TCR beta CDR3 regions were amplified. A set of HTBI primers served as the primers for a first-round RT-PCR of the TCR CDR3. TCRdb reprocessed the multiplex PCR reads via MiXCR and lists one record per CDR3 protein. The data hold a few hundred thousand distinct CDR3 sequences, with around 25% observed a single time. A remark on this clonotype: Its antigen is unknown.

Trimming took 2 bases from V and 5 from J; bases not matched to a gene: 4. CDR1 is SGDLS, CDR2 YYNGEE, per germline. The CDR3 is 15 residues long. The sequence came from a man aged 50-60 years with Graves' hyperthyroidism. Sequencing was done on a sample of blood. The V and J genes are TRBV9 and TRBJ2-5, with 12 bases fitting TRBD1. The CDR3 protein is CASSVGTGGAETQYF. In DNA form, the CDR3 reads TGTGCCAGCAGCGTCGGGACAGGGGGCGCGGAGACCCAGTACTTC.